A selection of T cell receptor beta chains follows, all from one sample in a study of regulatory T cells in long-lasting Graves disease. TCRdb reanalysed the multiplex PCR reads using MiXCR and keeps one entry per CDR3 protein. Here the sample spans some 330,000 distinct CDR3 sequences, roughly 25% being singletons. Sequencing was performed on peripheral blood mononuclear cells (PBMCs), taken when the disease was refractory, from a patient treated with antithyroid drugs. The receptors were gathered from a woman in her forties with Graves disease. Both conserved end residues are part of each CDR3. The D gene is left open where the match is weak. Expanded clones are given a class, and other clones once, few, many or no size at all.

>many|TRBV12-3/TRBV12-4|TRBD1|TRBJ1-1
CASSLIQGVTEAFF
TGTGCCAGCAGTTTAATTCAGGGGGTTACTGAAGCTTTCTTT
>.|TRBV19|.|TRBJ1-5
CASGGQLNQPQHF
TGTGCCAGTGGCGGACAGCTCAATCAGCCCCAGCATTTT
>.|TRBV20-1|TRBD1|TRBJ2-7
CSARVRQGRSYEQYF
TGCAGTGCTAGAGTCCGACAGGGGAGATCCTACGAGCAGTACTTC
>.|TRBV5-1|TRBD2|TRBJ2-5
CASNGGLAGDNQETQYF
TGCGCCAGCAACGGGGGACTAGCGGGAGATAACCAAGAGACCCAGTACTTC
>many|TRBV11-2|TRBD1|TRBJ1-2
CASSLGTGNLYGYTF
TGTGCCAGCAGCTTAGGGACAGGGAATTTGTATGGCTACACCTTC
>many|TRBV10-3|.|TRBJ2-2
CATSPIANTGELFF
TGTGCCACCTCTCCTATCGCCAACACCGGGGAGCTGTTTTTT
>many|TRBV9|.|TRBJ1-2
CASSASGSRGYTF
TGTGCCAGCAGCGCCTCAGGCAGCAGAGGCTACACCTTC
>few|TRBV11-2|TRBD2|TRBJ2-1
CASSLGGGAEQFF
TGTGCCAGCAGCTTGGGGGGAGGGGCTGAGCAGTTCTTC
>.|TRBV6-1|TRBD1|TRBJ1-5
CASSAPLGQESSNQPQHF
TGTGCCAGCAGCGCACCCCTGGGACAGGAAAGCAGCAATCAGCCCCAGCATTTT
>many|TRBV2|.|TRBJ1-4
CASRRQPTNEKLFF
TGTGCCAGCAGACGACAGCCAACTAATGAAAAACTGTTTTTT
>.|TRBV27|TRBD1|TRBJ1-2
CASSSRTGNGYTF
TGTGCCAGCAGTTCCCGGACAGGGAATGGCTACACCTTC
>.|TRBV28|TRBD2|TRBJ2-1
CASSFPSGRTYLYNKQFF
TGTGCCAGCAGTTTTCCCAGCGGGAGGACCTACCTCTACAATAAGCAGTTCTTC
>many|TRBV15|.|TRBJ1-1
CATSSPRENTEAFF
TGTGCCACCAGCAGCCCAAGGGAGAACACTGAAGCTTTCTTT
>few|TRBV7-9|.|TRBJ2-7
CASSKYNSYEQYF
TGTGCCAGCAGTAAGTACAACTCCTACGAGCAGTACTTC
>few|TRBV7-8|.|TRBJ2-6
CASSLKSAPPGAGLISGANVLTF
TGTGCCAGCAGCTTAAAATCAGCCCCCCCCGGGGCAGGACTAATCTCTGGGGCCAACGTCCTGACTTTC
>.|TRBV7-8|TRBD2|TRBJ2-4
CASSLGGGLSGRNIQYF
TGTGCCAGCAGCTTGGGCGGTGGGCTTAGCGGGAGGAACATTCAGTACTTC